These T cell receptor beta chains were read from a single sample in a study of T cell repertoires in cytomegalovirus infection. Each CDR3 protein gets one entry after TCRdb re-called the reads with MiXCR. The sample shows 600,000 to 700,000 distinct CDR3 sequences, approximately 33% of them seen only once. What these receptors recognize is not known. The specimen comprised cultured PBMCs, sampled from culture after CMV antigen stimulation. All receptors derive from a human donor in good health (CMV status not recorded). Some clones in this sample may be carry-over from other donors' samples. CDR3s leave out the opening cysteine and the closing phenylalanine or tryptophan.

V gene	J gene	CDR3 protein
TRBV12-3/TRBV12-4	TRBJ2-4	ASSSIRGGVGGIQY
TRBV6-2/TRBV6-3	TRBJ1-1	ASSYSGQYEGEAF
TRBV6-2/TRBV6-3	TRBJ2-7	ASSYAGTDGLEQY
TRBV19	TRBJ1-5	ASRDNSGNQPQH
TRBV7-9	TRBJ2-2	ASSLGTKQNTGELF
TRBV28	TRBJ2-7	ASRRRDEQY
TRBV7-8	TRBJ2-1	ASSPLSIIHEQF
TRBV4-1	TRBJ2-7	ASSQTGGEYEQY
TRBV7-6	TRBJ1-6	ASSRLPNSGKGSPLH
TRBV5-1	TRBJ2-3	ASSWGGLATDTQY
TRBV12-3/TRBV12-4	TRBJ1-2	ASSRGWVLYGYT
TRBV14	TRBJ1-2	ASSQVLGAGYT
TRBV6-1	TRBJ2-5	ASKVGGSLETQY
TRBV12-3/TRBV12-4	TRBJ1-2	ASSFGKGYGYT
TRBV5-4	TRBJ2-7	ASSLDGVYEQY
TRBV2	TRBJ1-5	ASSEVAVYSNQPQH
TRBV2	TRBJ2-3	ASRVGLGTDTQY
TRBV20-1	TRBJ1-1	SAPSRAGSTEAF
TRBV19	TRBJ1-5	ASSIDFGQPQH
TRBV7-2	TRBJ2-3	ASSPVPDTQY
TRBV6-5	TRBJ1-2	ATRQGENYGYT
TRBV7-9	TRBJ1-4	ATPAGQGYEKLF
TRBV7-6	TRBJ2-7	ASSLWASGDSYEQY
TRBV27	TRBJ1-2	ASSFRDSPDGYT
TRBV20-1	TRBJ2-7	SARDQRGPYEQY
TRBV7-7	TRBJ2-1	ASSLRPPLAGDYNEQF
TRBV12-3/TRBV12-4	TRBJ1-6	ASSLRVVDSPLH
TRBV18	TRBJ2-7	ASSPPGQGDEQY
TRBV25-1	TRBJ1-2	ASSERYTYGYT
TRBV5-1	TRBJ1-2	ASSSGQGSFYGYT
TRBV7-2	TRBJ2-2	ASSPAASGELF
TRBV7-2	TRBJ2-7	ASSPWGYEQY
TRBV27	TRBJ2-1	ASSFSRAGEQF
TRBV2	TRBJ1-3	ASSPNRGGNTIY
TRBV7-2	TRBJ1-1	ASSLYGTGVDTEAF
TRBV14	TRBJ1-4	ASSQKRGPWGEKLF
TRBV7-2	TRBJ2-1	ASGGGVIYNEQF
TRBV10-3	TRBJ2-3	AISPREAGDTQY
TRBV7-9	TRBJ2-7	ASSPGLEEQY
TRBV7-2	TRBJ2-2	ASSQSSTGELF
TRBV20-1	TRBJ2-7	SARQGAKGDEQY
TRBV29-1	TRBJ2-7	SAIPGLQTYEQY
TRBV10-2	TRBJ2-1	ASKVGWNEQF
TRBV27	TRBJ2-7	ASSLDGTLSEQY
TRBV6-1	TRBJ2-7	ASSGSGTGIYEQY
TRBV7-6	TRBJ2-1	ASSWGGTGMAGEQF
TRBV20-1	TRBJ2-1	SARDRRQGGYNEQF
TRBV28	TRBJ1-2	ASSFPTGRYT
TRBV18	TRBJ2-1	ASSPRAGNEQF
TRBV5-1	TRBJ2-7	ASSQNSGGAYEQY
TRBV23-1	TRBJ1-6	ASSQPTGTDSPLH
TRBV5-4	TRBJ1-1	ASSLTSDTEAF
TRBV18	TRBJ2-7	ASSPGEDYEQY
TRBV7-6	TRBJ2-3	ASSLVADDTQY
TRBV7-2	TRBJ2-5	ASRGGTSGRSYQETQY
TRBV20-1	TRBJ1-1	SARGDRGATEAF
TRBV9	TRBJ2-1	ASSVVGTSDEQF
TRBV19	TRBJ1-5	ASKRGPDRAQPQH
TRBV7-9	TRBJ2-5	ASSLSAYSTIGETQY
TRBV7-6	TRBJ2-3	ASRLSGDTQY